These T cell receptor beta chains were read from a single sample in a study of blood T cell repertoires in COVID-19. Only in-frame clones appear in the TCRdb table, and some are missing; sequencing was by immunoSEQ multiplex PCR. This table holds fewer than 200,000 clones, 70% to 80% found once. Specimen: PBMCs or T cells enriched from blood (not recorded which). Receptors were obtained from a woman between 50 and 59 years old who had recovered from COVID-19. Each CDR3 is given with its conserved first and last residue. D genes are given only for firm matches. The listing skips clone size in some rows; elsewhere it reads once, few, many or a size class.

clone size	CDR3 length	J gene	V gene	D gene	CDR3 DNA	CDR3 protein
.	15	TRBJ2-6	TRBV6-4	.	TGTGCCAGCAGCATAACTAGTTCTGGGGCCAACGTCCTGACTTTC	CASSITSSGANVLTF
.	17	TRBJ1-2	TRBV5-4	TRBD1	TGTGCCAGCAGCTTGGACTATAATCAGGGGGAAAAGGATGGCTACACCTTC	CASSLDYNQGEKDGYTF
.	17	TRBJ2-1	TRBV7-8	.	TGTGCCAGCAGCGGAATTGAGGGCCGGGCCGGCCGGGGGGAGCAGTTCTTC	CASSGIEGRAGRGEQFF
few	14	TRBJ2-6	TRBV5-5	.	TGTGCCAGCAGCGCACGGGCTGGGGCCAACGTCCTGACTTTC	CASSARAGANVLTF
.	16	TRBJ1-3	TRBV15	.	TGTGCCACCAACTCGGGACACGGATCCTCTGGAAACACCATATATTTT	CATNSGHGSSGNTIYF
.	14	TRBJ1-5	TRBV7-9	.	TGTGCCAGCAGCCTTGGACAGCCCGGCTCGCCCCAGCATTTT	CASSLGQPGSPQHF
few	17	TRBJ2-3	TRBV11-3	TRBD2	TGTGCCAGCAGCTCCCCCCTAGCGGGATCAACGTCAGATACGCAGTATTTT	CASSSPLAGSTSDTQYF
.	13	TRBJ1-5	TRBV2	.	TGTGCCAGCAGTTGGGGGGTGGGGCAGCCCCAGCATTTT	CASSWGVGQPQHF
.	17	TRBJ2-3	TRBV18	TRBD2	TGTGCCAGCTCACAAACCAGGCTAGCGGGGTACACAGATACGCAGTATTTT	CASSQTRLAGYTDTQYF
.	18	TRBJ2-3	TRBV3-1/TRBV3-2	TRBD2	TGTGCCAGCAGCCCTTACTTGGAGACTAGCGGGAGCACAGATACGCAGTATTTT	CASSPYLETSGSTDTQYF
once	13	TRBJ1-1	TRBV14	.	TGTGCCAGCAGCCTAAGAGAGGGAACCGAAGCTTTCTTT	CASSLREGTEAFF
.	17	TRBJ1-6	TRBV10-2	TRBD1	TGCGCCAGCAGTGAGTCGCCGACAGGGGCAGAGAATTCACCCCTCCACTTT	CASSESPTGAENSPLHF
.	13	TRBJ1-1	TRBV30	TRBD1	TGTGCCTGGAGTGGACAGGGTGACACTGAAGCTTTCTTT	CAWSGQGDTEAFF
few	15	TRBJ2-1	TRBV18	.	TGTGCCAGCTCATCCCCCGGGAGCGCCTACAATGAGCAGTTCTTC	CASSSPGSAYNEQFF
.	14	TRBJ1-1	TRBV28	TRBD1	TGTGCCAGCAGTTCGACAGGGGGCAACACTGAAGCTTTCTTT	CASSSTGGNTEAFF
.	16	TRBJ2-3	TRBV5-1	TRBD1	TGCGCCAGCAGCTCGACCCCGGGACAGGGGACAGATACGCAGTATTTT	CASSSTPGQGTDTQYF
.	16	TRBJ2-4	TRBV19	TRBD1	TGTGCCAGTAGTATAGGGACAGGGCTAGCCAAAAACATTCAGTACTTC	CASSIGTGLAKNIQYF
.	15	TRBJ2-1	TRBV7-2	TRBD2	TGTGCCAGCAGCTTTACTAGCGGGGCCTACAATGAGCAGTTCTTC	CASSFTSGAYNEQFF
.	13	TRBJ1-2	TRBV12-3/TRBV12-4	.	TGTGCCAGCAATACCATGACAGCGTCTGGCTACACCTTC	CASNTMTASGYTF
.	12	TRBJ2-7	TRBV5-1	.	TGCGCCAGCCAGCGAGATTTAGGCGAGCAGTACTTC	CASQRDLGEQYF
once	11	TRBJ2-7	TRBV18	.	TGTGCCAGCTCACCCGACAGCGAGCAGTACTTC	CASSPDSEQYF
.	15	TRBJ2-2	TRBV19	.	TGTGCCAGTAAGTCCGCAGGGTCCTACACCGGGGAGCTGTTTTTT	CASKSAGSYTGELFF
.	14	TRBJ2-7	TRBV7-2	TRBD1	TGTGCCAGCAGCTCGAACAGGGGGCCCTACGAGCAGTACTTC	CASSSNRGPYEQYF
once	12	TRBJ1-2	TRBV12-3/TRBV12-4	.	TGTGCCAGCAGTCCCACAGGGAGCGGCTACACCTTC	CASSPTGSGYTF
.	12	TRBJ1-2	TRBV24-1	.	TGTGCCACCAGCGGGGTTATTGATGGCTACACCTTC	CATSGVIDGYTF
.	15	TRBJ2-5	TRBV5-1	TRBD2	TGCGCCAGCAGCTTGGGACTAGCGGCTCAAGAGACCCAGTACTTC	CASSLGLAAQETQYF
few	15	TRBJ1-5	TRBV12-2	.	TGTGCAAGTCGACTACCAGACAGCTCCAATCAGCCCCAGCATTTT	CASRLPDSSNQPQHF